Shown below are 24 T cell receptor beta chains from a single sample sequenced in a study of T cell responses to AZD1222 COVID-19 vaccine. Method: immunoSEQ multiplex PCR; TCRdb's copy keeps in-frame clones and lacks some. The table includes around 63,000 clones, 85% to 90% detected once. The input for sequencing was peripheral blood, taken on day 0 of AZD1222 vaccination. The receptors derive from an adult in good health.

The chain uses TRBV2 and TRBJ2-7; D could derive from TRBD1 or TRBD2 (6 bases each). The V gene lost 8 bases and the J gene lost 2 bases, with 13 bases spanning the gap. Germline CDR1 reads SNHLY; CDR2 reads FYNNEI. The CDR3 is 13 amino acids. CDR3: CASFTGRTYEQYF. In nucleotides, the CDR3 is TGTGCCAGCTTCACAGGGAGGACCTACGAGCAGTACTTC.

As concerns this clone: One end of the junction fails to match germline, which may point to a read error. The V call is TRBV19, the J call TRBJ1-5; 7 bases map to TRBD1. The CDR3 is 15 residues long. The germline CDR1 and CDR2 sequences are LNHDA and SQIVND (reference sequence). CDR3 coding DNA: TGTGCCAGTACCTCAGGGGGAAGCCTTAATCGGCCCCAGCATTTT. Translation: CASTSGGSLNRPQHF.

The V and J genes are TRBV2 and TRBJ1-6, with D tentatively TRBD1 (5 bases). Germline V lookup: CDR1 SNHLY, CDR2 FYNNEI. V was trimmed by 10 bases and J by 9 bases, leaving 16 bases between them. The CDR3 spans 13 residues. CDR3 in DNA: TGTGCCATCCGGGGGGAAATGTCTTCACCCCTCCACTTT. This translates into CAIRGEMSSPLHF.

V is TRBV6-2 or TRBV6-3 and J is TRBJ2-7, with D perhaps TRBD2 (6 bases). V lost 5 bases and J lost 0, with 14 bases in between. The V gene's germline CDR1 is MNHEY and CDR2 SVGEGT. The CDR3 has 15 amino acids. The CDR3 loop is CASSDGTARSYEQYF. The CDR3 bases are TGTGCCAGCAGTGACGGGACTGCTCGCTCCTACGAGCAGTACTTC.

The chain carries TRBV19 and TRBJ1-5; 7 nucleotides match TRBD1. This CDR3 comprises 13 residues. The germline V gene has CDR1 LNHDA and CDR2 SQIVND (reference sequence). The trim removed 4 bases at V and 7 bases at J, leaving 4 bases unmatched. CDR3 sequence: CASSTGGWQPQHF. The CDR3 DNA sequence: TGTGCCAGTAGTACAGGGGGGTGGCAGCCCCAGCATTTT.

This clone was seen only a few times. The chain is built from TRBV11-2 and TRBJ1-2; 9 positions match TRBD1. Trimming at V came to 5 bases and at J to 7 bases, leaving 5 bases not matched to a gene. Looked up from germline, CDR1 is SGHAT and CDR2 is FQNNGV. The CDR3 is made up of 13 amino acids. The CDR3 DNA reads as TGTGCCAGCAGCCAGGGACAGGGAAGTGGCTACACCTTC. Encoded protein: CASSQGQGSGYTF.

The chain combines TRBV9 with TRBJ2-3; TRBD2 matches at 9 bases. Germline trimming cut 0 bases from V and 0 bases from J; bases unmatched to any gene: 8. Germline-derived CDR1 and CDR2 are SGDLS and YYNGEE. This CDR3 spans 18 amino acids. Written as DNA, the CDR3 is TGTGCCAGCAGCGTAGAGGACTCTAGCGGGACTAGCACAGATACGCAGTATTTT. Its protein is CASSVEDSSGTSTDTQYF.

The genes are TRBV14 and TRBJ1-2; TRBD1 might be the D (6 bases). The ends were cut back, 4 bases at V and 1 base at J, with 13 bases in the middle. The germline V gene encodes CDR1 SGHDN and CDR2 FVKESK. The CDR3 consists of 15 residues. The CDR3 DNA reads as TGTGCCAGCAGCCCTCTGGGGGCGGATAACTATGGCTACACCTTC. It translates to CASSPLGADNYGYTF.

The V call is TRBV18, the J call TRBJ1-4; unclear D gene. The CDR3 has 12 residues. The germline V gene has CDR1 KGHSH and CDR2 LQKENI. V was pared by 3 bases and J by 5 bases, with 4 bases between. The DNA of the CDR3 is TGTGCCAGCTCACCTGAGAATGAAAAACTGTTTTTT. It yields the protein CASSPENEKLFF.

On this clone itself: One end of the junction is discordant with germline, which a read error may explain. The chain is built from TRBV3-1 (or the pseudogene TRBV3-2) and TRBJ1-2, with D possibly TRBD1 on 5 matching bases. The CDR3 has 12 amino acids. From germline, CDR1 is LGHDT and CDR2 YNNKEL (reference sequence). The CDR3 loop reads CASTQTGHGYTF. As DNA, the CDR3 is TGTGCCAGCACCCAAACGGGGCATGGCTACACCTTC.

The CDR3 spells CASRSLSPDRVVQVGETQYF. In DNA, the CDR3 is TGCGCCAGCAGGTCCCTCTCCCCAGACAGGGTTGTCCAAGTAGGGGAGACCCAGTACTTC. The J gene is TRBJ2-5, the V gene TRBV5-1; 7 bases align to TRBD1. The CDR3 contains 20 residues. CDR1 and CDR2 from the germline V gene are SGHRS and YFSETQ. V shed 5 bases and J 5 bases; nucleotides not matched to a gene: 27.

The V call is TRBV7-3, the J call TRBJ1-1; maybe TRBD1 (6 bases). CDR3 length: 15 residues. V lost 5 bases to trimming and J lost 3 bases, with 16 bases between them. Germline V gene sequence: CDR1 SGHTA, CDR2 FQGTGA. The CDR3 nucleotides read TGTGCCAGCAGCCCATCGGGGGCTGGGGACACTGAAGCTTTCTTT. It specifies CASSPSGAGDTEAFF. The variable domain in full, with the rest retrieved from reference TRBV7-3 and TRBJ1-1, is GAGVSQTPSNKVTEKGKYVELRCDPISGHTALYWYRQSLGQGPEFLIYFQGTGAADDSGLPNDRFFAVRPEGSVSTLKIQRTERGDSAVYLCASSPSGAGDTEAFFGQGTRLTVV.

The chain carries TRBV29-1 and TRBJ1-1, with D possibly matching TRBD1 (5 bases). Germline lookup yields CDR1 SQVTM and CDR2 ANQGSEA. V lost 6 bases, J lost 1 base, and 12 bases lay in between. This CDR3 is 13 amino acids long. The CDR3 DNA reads TGCAGCGTACCGGGACCGTCGAACACTGAAGCTTTCTTT. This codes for CSVPGPSNTEAFF.

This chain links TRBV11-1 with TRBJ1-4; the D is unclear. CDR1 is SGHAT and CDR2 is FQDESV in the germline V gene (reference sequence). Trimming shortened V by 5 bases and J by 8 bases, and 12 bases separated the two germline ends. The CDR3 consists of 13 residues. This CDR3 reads CASSRGTGEKLFF. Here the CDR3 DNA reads TGTGCCAGCAGCCGTGGTACTGGCGAAAAACTGTTTTTT.

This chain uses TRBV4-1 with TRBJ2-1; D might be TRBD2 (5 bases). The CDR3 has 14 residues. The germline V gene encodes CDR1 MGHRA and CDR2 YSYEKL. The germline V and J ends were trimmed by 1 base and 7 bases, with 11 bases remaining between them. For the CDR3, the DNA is TGCGCCAGCAGCCAAGTCCCGTTAGCGAATGAGCAGTTCTTC. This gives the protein CASSQVPLANEQFF.

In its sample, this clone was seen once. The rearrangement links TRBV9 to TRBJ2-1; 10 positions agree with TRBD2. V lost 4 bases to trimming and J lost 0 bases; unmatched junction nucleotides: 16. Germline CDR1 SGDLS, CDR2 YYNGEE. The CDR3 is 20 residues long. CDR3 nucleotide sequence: TGTGCCAGCAGCCCTAGCCCACTAGCGGGGAACACCTACTCCTACAATGAGCAGTTCTTC. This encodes CASSPSPLAGNTYSYNEQFF. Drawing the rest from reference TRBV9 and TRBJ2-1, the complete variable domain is DSGVTQTPKHLITATGQRVTLRCSPRSGDLSVYWYQQSLDQGLQFLIQYYNGEERAKGNILERFSAQQFPDLHSELNLSSLELGDSALYFCASSPSPLAGNTYSYNEQFFGPGTRLTVL.

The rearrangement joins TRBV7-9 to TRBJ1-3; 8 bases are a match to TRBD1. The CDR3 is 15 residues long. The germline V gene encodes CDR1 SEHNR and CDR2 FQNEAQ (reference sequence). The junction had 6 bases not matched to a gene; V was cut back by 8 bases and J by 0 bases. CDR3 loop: CASPGTGYSGNTIYF. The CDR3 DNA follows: TGTGCCAGCCCCGGGACAGGCTACTCTGGAAACACCATATATTTT. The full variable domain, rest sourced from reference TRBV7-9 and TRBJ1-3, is DTGVSQNPRHKITKRGQNVTFRCDPISEHNRLYWYRQTLGQGPEFLTYFQNEAQLEKSRLLSDRFSAERPKGSFSTLEIQRTEQGDSAMYLCASPGTGYSGNTIYFGEGSWLTVV.

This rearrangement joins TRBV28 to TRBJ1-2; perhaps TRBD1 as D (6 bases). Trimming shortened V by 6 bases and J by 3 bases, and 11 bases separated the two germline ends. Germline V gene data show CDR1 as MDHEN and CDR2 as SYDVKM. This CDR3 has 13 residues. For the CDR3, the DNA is TGTGCCAGCAGCTCTAACAGGGACTATGGCTACACCTTC. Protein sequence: CASSSNRDYGYTF.

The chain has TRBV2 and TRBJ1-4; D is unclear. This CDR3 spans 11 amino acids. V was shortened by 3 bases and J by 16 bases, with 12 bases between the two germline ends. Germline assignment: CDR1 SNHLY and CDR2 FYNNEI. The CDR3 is CASSDLGVGFF. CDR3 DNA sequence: TGTGCCAGCAGTGACCTGGGTGTCGGGTTTTTT.

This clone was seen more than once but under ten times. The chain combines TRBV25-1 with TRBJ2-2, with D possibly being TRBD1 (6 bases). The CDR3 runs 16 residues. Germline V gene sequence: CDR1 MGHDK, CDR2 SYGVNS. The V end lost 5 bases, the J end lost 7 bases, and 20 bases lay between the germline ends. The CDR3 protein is CASSHLTGRRSGELFF. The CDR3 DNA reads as TGTGCCAGCAGTCATTTGACAGGAAGGAGAAGCGGGGAGCTGTTTTTT.

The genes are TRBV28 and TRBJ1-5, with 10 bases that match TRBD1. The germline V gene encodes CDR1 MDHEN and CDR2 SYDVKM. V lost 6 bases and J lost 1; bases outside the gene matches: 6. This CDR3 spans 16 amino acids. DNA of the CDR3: TGTGCCAGCAGCCTCCGGGACAGGGGAAGCAATCAGCCCCAGCATTTT. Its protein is CASSLRDRGSNQPQHF.

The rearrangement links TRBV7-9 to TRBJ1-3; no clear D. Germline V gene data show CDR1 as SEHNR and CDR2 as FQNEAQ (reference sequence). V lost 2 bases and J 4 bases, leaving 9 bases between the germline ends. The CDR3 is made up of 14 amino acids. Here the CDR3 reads CASSLPGVGNTIYF. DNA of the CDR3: TGTGCCAGCAGCTTACCTGGAGTCGGAAACACCATATATTTT.

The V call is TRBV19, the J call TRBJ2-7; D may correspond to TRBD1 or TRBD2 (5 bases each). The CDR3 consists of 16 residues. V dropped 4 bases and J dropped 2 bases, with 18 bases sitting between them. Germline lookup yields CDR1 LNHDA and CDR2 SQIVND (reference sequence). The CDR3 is CASSNGVGAIPYEQYF. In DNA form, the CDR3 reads TGTGCCAGTAGTAATGGCGTCGGGGCGATCCCCTACGAGCAGTACTTC.

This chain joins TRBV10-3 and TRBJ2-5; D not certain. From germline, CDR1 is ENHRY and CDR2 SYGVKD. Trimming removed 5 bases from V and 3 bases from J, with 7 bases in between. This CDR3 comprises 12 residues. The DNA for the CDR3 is TGTGCCATCAGTAAATCGGAAGAGACCCAGTACTTC. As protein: CAISKSEETQYF.